These 12 T cell receptor beta chains were all obtained from the same sample, sequenced in a study of Ad26.COV2.S vaccination and SARS-CoV-2 variants. This sample's treatment: 19 received Ad26.COV2.S at low or high dose, single or two shots; 5 received placebo; per-sample allocation not given. Material that was analyzed had been drawn on day 63 after the first vaccine or placebo injection. Profiled with immunoSEQ multiplex PCR; TCRdb holds only in-frame clones, not every one. The table shows roughly 400,000 clones, with around 90% occurring only once. The sequencing used peripheral blood, collected in a trial of Ad26.COV2.S vaccine versus placebo. The receptor set was obtained from a person aged 18-60 years who received the Ad26.COV2.S COVID-19 vaccine or a placebo.

This chain uses TRBV2 with TRBJ1-2; possible D gene TRBD1, 6 bases. CDR1 and CDR2 (germline): SNHLY, FYNNEI. The V and J ends lost 8 bases and 4 bases respectively, with 17 bases between them. The CDR3 runs to 14 residues. The CDR3 is CASSFDRPLYGYTF. The CDR3 region has the DNA TGTGCCAGCTCGTTCGACAGGCCCCTCTATGGCTACACCTTC.

The rearrangement links TRBV5-1 to TRBJ2-1; TRBD2 matches 11 bases. CDR1 SGHRS and CDR2 YFSETQ come from the germline V gene. This CDR3 contains 14 residues. Unmatched junction bases numbered 2, after V lost 4 bases and J lost 5 bases. In DNA form, the CDR3 reads TGCGCCAGCAGCGCACTAGCGGGAGACAATGAGCAGTTCTTC. It codes for CASSALAGDNEQFF. The variable domain in full, completed from reference TRBV5-1 and TRBJ2-1, reads KAGVTQTPRYLIKTRGQQVTLSCSPISGHRSVSWYQQTPGQGLQFLFEYFSETQRNKGNFPGRFSGRQFSNSRSEMNVSTLELGDSALYLCASSALAGDNEQFFGPGTRLTVL.

V and J are TRBV29-1 and TRBJ2-1, with D tentatively TRBD2 (7 bases). CDR1 and CDR2 from the germline V gene are SQVTM and ANQGSEA. V lost 3 bases to trimming and J lost 6 bases, with 21 bases between them. The CDR3 has 16 residues. The DNA for the CDR3 is TGCAGCGTTGAGGGAAGGGGGGGAGTTCAGTCCAATGAGCAGTTCTTC. Protein product: CSVEGRGGVQSNEQFF.

The chain couples TRBV25-1 to TRBJ2-7; D uncertain. Trimming pared 11 bases from V and 5 bases from J, leaving 4 bases between. The germline CDR1 and CDR2 sequences are MGHDK and SYGVNS. The CDR3 is 8 residues long. The CDR3 reads CASDEQYF. The CDR3 DNA reads as TGTGCCTCGGACGAGCAGTACTTC.

The chain carries TRBV11-2 and TRBJ2-7; the match to TRBD1 covers 7 bases. CDR3 length: 14 residues. The J segment lost 5 bases and the V segment lost 6 bases, leaving 10 bases of the junction unmatched. Germline values: CDR1 SGHAT, CDR2 FQNNGV. In DNA, the CDR3 is TGTGCCAGCAGTCCATCAGGGGGTAACCACGAGCAGTACTTC. This codes for CASSPSGGNHEQYF.

The rearrangement joins TRBV11-3 to TRBJ2-2, with D perhaps matching TRBD1 (5 bases). The CDR3 length is 16 residues. Germline V gene data show CDR1 as SGHNT and CDR2 as YENEEA. Trimming took off 0 bases at V and 3 bases at J, with 11 bases between the two ends. CDR3 residues: CASSLDGRVDTGELFF. The CDR3, as DNA: TGTGCCAGCAGCTTAGATGGCAGGGTGGACACCGGGGAGCTGTTTTTT.

This chain joins TRBV5-1 and TRBJ2-2, with a possible D match to TRBD2 (6 bases). This CDR3 spans 14 amino acids. V lost 4 bases to trimming and J lost 5 bases, with 12 bases between them. The germline gives CDR1 SGHRS, CDR2 YFSETQ. The DNA of the CDR3 is TGCGCCAGCAGCCGGCAGGAGGGGACCGGGGAGCTGTTTTTT. Its protein is CASSRQEGTGELFF.

The chain joins TRBV5-6 to TRBJ1-6, with D perhaps matching TRBD1 (5 bases). Germline V CDR1 and CDR2: SGHDT, YYEEEE. V was cut by 2 bases and J by 6 bases, with 9 bases left in between. This CDR3 is built from 14 residues. The CDR3 DNA sequence: TGTGCCAGCAGCTTCTTGCAGGGTAATTCACCCCTCCACTTT. Protein product: CASSFLQGNSPLHF.

The chain combines TRBV29-1 with TRBJ2-1, with 9 bases fitting TRBD2. The CDR3 length is 18 residues. CDR1 is SQVTM, CDR2 ANQGSEA, per germline. Losses at the gene ends were 4 bases for V and 2 bases for J; bases not matched to a gene: 15. This CDR3 is CSVGSGGRASGPYNEQFF. The CDR3 coding sequence is TGCAGCGTTGGGAGTGGCGGGAGGGCCTCGGGTCCCTACAATGAGCAGTTCTTC.

Only a few counts were recorded for this clone. The chain employs TRBV7-8 and TRBJ1-1; D is ambiguous. The CDR3 totals 16 residues. Germline V gives CDR1 SGHVS, CDR2 FQNEAQ. V lost 5 bases and J lost 1, with 17 bases in between. The CDR3 loop reads CASSDRSRRENTEAFF. The CDR3 DNA reads TGTGCCAGCAGCGACCGTAGTAGAAGGGAGAACACTGAAGCTTTCTTT.

The chain is built from TRBV5-1 and TRBJ2-5; TRBD1 might be the D (7 bases). Trimming removed 2 bases at V and 1 base at J, with 12 bases between. The CDR3 has 15 residues. CDR1 is SGHRS, CDR2 YFSETQ, per germline. DNA for the CDR3: TGCGCCAGCAGCTTTTCAGGGGGGCCCCAAGAGACCCAGTACTTC. Residues: CASSFSGGPQETQYF.

The rearrangement uses TRBV10-3 and TRBJ2-6; TRBD2 is a possible D gene (6 bases). Germline values: CDR1 ENHRY, CDR2 SYGVKD. The length of the CDR3 is 17 residues. V was trimmed by 4 bases and J by 4 bases, leaving 17 bases between them. The CDR3 DNA follows: TGTGCCATCAGTGGAGTTAGAGCGGGTTCCGGGGCCAACGTCCTGACTTTC. It encodes CAISGVRAGSGANVLTF.